This is a list of T cell receptor beta chains from one sample in a study of T cell repertoires in cytomegalovirus infection. Their antigens are not known. TCRdb independently ran MiXCR on the reads; one entry per CDR3 protein. The table shows 800,000 to 950,000 distinct CDR3 sequences, with 32% occurring only once. The input for sequencing was cultured CD8+ T cells from PBMCs, taken from culture after CMV antigen stimulation. These receptors all stem from a human donor in good health (CMV status not recorded). Some clones in this sample may be carry-over from other donors' samples. The CDR3 runs from the conserved cysteine through the conserved F or W. A D gene is named only where the DNA matches it firmly. For some rows the clone size is stated as once, few or many, or as a class when expanded; others skip it.

TGTGCCAGCAGTTTGAAGCTGAACACTGAAGCTTTCTTT CASSLKLNTEAFF TRBV27 many TRBJ1-1 -
TGTGCCAGCAGCTCCCGGACAGCCTACACCGGGGAGCTGTTTTTT CASSSRTAYTGELFF TRBV9 - TRBJ2-2 -
TGTGCCATCAGTGTTAGCGGGAGCTCCTACAATAAGCAGTTCTTC CAISVSGSSYNKQFF TRBV10-3 - TRBJ2-1 TRBD2
TGTGCCAGCAGCACGAATACAGGGTTTGGACAATATGGCTACACCTTC CASSTNTGFGQYGYTF TRBV27 - TRBJ1-2 -
TGTGCCAGCAGTTACTCGGGGCGGGAAGAGACCCAGTACTTC CASSYSGREETQYF TRBV6-6 - TRBJ2-5 -
TGCAGCGTTGAAGGGCGAGGGGTCCCCTACAATGAGCAGTTCTTC CSVEGRGVPYNEQFF TRBV29-1 many TRBJ2-1 -
TGTGCCAGCAATAGCATAACCTACAATGAGCAGTTCTTC CASNSITYNEQFF TRBV6-5 few TRBJ2-1 -
TGTGCCAGCAGCTTAATTCTCGGTGGTCACACTGAAGCTTTCTTT CASSLILGGHTEAFF TRBV7-8 - TRBJ1-1 -
TGTGCCAGCAGCTACCGGACATGGGGAAGGGACACTGAAGCTTTCTTT CASSYRTWGRDTEAFF TRBV7-2 many TRBJ1-1 -
TGTGCCAGCAGTGACTCGGGCAGCCGGAACACTGAAGCTTTCTTT CASSDSGSRNTEAFF TRBV6-4 - TRBJ1-1 -
TGTGCCAGCAGCGTAGCGGGCAGCTCTAATGAAAAACTGTTTTTT CASSVAGSSNEKLFF TRBV9 - TRBJ1-4 -
TGTGCCAGCAATCAGGGGAACACTGAAGCTTTCTTT CASNQGNTEAFF TRBV7-9 - TRBJ1-1 -
TGCAGCGCCTGGAGTTACGGGGGGAAGACTGAAGCTTTCTTT CSAWSYGGKTEAFF TRBV29-1 - TRBJ1-1 -
TGCAGTGCTAGAGATTGGGGCGGGGGGTCCCATAACCTACAATTCGAGCAGTTCTTC CSARDWGGGSHNLQFEQFF TRBV20-1 - TRBJ2-1 TRBD2
TGTGCCAGCAGCCAAAAGGGGAATTGGGGAGAGACCCAGTACTTC CASSQKGNWGETQYF TRBV3-1 - TRBJ2-5 -
TGTGCCAGCAGCCACCCATCGGGAGGCACTGAAGCTTTCTTT CASSHPSGGTEAFF TRBV6-6 few TRBJ1-1 -
TGTGCCACCCTAATGACGTTAGAAGGAAACATCATATATTTT CATLMTLEGNIIYF TRBV12-3/TRBV12-4 - TRBJ1-3 -
TGTGCCAGCAGCTTATATCCCGCCCCGGGGCCCGAAGCTGAGCAGTTCTTC CASSLYPAPGPEAEQFF TRBV7-6 few TRBJ2-1 -
TGTGCCAGCAGCTCATCGGGACTCCCTTACTTC CASSSSGLPYF TRBV7-6 - TRBJ2-7 -
TGCAGCGCCTCGGACAGGATGAACACTGAAGCTTTCTTT CSASDRMNTEAFF TRBV29-1 few TRBJ1-1 TRBD1
TGTGCCACCAGCAGAGATCCCCCGACAGACTCTGGAAACACCATATATTTT CATSRDPPTDSGNTIYF TRBV15 - TRBJ1-3 -
TGTGCCAGCAGTTTATCTCGGGACAGCAATTCACCCCTCCACTTT CASSLSRDSNSPLHF TRBV27 - TRBJ1-6 TRBD1
TGTGCCAGCAGCCCCGACAGGGGGATTCAGCCCCAGCATTTT CASSPDRGIQPQHF TRBV7-9 few TRBJ1-5 TRBD1
TGTGCCAGCAGTTTAACACAGGGGGAGGAGACCCAGTACTTC CASSLTQGEETQYF TRBV27 - TRBJ2-5 TRBD1
TGTGCCAGCAGTTACGCCCTTGGGAGGATAGGCTATGGCTACACCTTC CASSYALGRIGYGYTF TRBV6-5 few TRBJ1-2 -
TGTGCCAGCAGCTTAGGGAGGACTAGCGGGGGGTTGAAAAACATTCAGTACTTC CASSLGRTSGGLKNIQYF TRBV7-2 many TRBJ2-4 TRBD2
TGTGCCAGCATTTACCCCGGGACAGGGGCCGGGGAGCAGTTCTTC CASIYPGTGAGEQFF TRBV6-5 - TRBJ2-1 TRBD1
TGCAGCGTTGAAAGTCGGGGTGCGGCCGAGCAGTACTTC CSVESRGAAEQYF TRBV29-1 - TRBJ2-7 -
TGTGCCAGTAGCGTGGACAGGGGGCTCATAGATACGCAGTATTTT CASSVDRGLIDTQYF TRBV19 many TRBJ2-3 TRBD1
TGTGCCAGCAGTCTACCGACAGGGCAATCCTACAATGAGCAGTTCTTC CASSLPTGQSYNEQFF TRBV28 few TRBJ2-1 TRBD1
TGTGCCATCAGCGGAGCTTCTGGAAACACCATATATTTT CAISGASGNTIYF TRBV10-3 - TRBJ1-3 -
TGTGCCAGCAGACCGACTAATCCAGTCGGCGAGCAGTACTTC CASRPTNPVGEQYF TRBV6-5 many TRBJ2-7 -
TGTGCCAGCAGTTTCCTTCGAAAGGACCAAGAGACCCAGTACTTC CASSFLRKDQETQYF TRBV12-3/TRBV12-4 few TRBJ2-5 -
TGTGCCACCAGCAGAGACGGGGCAGGGAGGAGCTACACCTTC CATSRDGAGRSYTF TRBV15 - TRBJ1-2 -
TGCAGCGTTGAAGGCCTAAGGGGAGGCGGGACTGAAGCTTTCTTT CSVEGLRGGGTEAFF TRBV29-1 - TRBJ1-1 -
TGTGCCAGTAGTCCGGGCCGCGGGAACTATGGCTACACCTTC CASSPGRGNYGYTF TRBV19 few TRBJ1-2 -
TGTGCCAGCAGCTTAGGCGGAGGAGCTAACTATGGCTACACCTTC CASSLGGGANYGYTF TRBV7-9 - TRBJ1-2 -
TGTGCCAGCAGTTACTCCCCGGTCACTGAAGCTTTCTTT CASSYSPVTEAFF TRBV6-5 few TRBJ1-1 -
TGTGCCAGCAGCTTAGCTGACAGGGGCCTAGACACTGAAGCTTTCTTT CASSLADRGLDTEAFF TRBV7-6 - TRBJ1-1 TRBD1
TGTGCCAGCAGTGGGCCCTGGCCCTACAATGAGCAGTTCTTC CASSGPWPYNEQFF TRBV6-2/TRBV6-3 - TRBJ2-1 -
TGTGCCAGCAGCCTCCCGGGACAGGACCTCTATGGCTACACCTTC CASSLPGQDLYGYTF TRBV14 - TRBJ1-2 TRBD1
TGTGCCAGCAGTGAACTCGGGGGCTCTGGGGCCAACGTCCTGACTTTC CASSELGGSGANVLTF TRBV6-1 - TRBJ2-6 -
TGTGCCAGCAGTGACTCGACTGGGGTCTTATATGGCTACACCTTC CASSDSTGVLYGYTF TRBV6-4 - TRBJ1-2 -
TGTGCCACCAGCAGAGAGCGACTAGCGATTAGCACCGGGGAGCTGTTTTTT CATSRERLAISTGELFF TRBV15 - TRBJ2-2 TRBD2
TGTGCCAGCAGCTCACTAGCGGGGGGCCCCACAGATACGCAGTATTTT CASSSLAGGPTDTQYF TRBV7-9 many TRBJ2-3 TRBD2
TGTGCCACCAGCAGGTGGAATCAGCCCCAGCATTTT CATSRWNQPQHF TRBV15 - TRBJ1-5 -
TGTGCCAGCAGTTACTCCCGACAGACCGATGAGCAGTTCTTC CASSYSRQTDEQFF TRBV6-5 - TRBJ2-1 -
TGTGCCAGCAGCTTACCCAACAGGGGCCGACATAACTATGGCTACACCTTC CASSLPNRGRHNYGYTF TRBV7-9 - TRBJ1-2 TRBD1
TGTGCCAGCAGCATGAGGACAGGTTTATCGGAGACCCAGTACTTC CASSMRTGLSETQYF TRBV7-9 many TRBJ2-5 TRBD1
TGTGCCAGCAGTTATAGGCGGGGGGGCCAAGAGACCCAGTACTTC CASSYRRGGQETQYF TRBV6-5 few TRBJ2-5 TRBD2
TGTGCCACCAGCCTAGGGGGGGGAACTGGAAACACCATATATTTT CATSLGGGTGNTIYF TRBV15 - TRBJ1-3 -